This T cell receptor beta chain originates from a study of T cell responses to AZD1222 COVID-19 vaccine. Sequencing was performed with immunoSEQ multiplex PCR; in TCRdb, only in-frame clones are kept and a portion is missing. Among about 150,000 clones listed, approximately 89% were seen once. Study-wide findings and caveats: Just a handful of people given AZD1222 tested seropositive at baseline. CD4 TCRs covered the whole spike, strongest at regions 160-218 and 743-854.

V gave up 4 bases and J gave up 1 base; unmatched junction bases: 3. The CDR3 totals 15 residues. The germline gives CDR1 SGHNT, CDR2 YYREEE (reference sequence). Concerning this clone: Its antigen is undetermined.

The sequence was collected from an adult in good health. Here the sequenced sample was peripheral blood, taken on day 0 of AZD1222 vaccination. This rearrangement joins TRBV5-4 to TRBJ1-2; 11 nucleotides line up with TRBD1. CDR3 protein: CASSRGQGVNYGYTF. Written as DNA, the CDR3 is TGTGCCAGCAGCCGGGGACAGGGGGTTAACTATGGCTACACCTTC.